The 21 T cell receptor beta chains presented below share a single source sample, sequenced in a study of PD-1 blockade in classical Hodgkin lymphoma. Every single patient, without exception, relapsed after autologous stem cell transplantation, and brentuximab vedotin exposure varied. Clones were sequenced by immunoSEQ multiplex PCR, and TCRdb holds only the in-frame ones, with some missing. Of about 26,000 clones in the sample, around 80% were seen once. Sequencing used peripheral blood mononuclear cells (PBMCs), obtained before the second cycle of nivolumab. Source of these receptors: a human donor with classical Hodgkin lymphoma.

The chain couples TRBV7-9 to TRBJ1-4; no definite D call. Germline lookup yields CDR1 SEHNR and CDR2 FQNEAQ (reference sequence). CDR3 length equals 14 residues. V was shortened by 2 bases and J by 2 bases, with 6 bases between the two germline ends. CDR3 residues: CASSLLGTNEKLFF. CDR3 DNA sequence: TGTGCCAGCAGCTTACTGGGGACTAATGAAAAACTGTTTTTT.

This sequence joins TRBV19 and TRBJ2-5; a weak D match, TRBD2 (5 bases). This CDR3 spans 14 amino acids. Per the germline V gene, CDR1 is LNHDA and CDR2 is SQIVND (reference sequence). With 3 bases removed from V and 2 bases from J, the gap between germline ends came to 10 bases. The DNA of the CDR3 is TGTGCCAGTAGTATGGGGAGAATACAAGAGACCCAGTACTTC. Protein sequence: CASSMGRIQETQYF.

The chain carries TRBV4-2 and TRBJ2-1; tentative D call: TRBD2 (6 bases). The CDR3 contains 16 residues. The germline V gene encodes CDR1 LGHNA and CDR2 YNFKEQ. The V gene lost 5 bases and the J gene lost 0 bases, with 14 bases spanning the gap. CDR3 amino acids: CASSSYGGSSYNEQFF. The CDR3 bases are TGTGCCAGCAGCTCCTACGGGGGAAGCTCCTACAATGAGCAGTTCTTC.

The genes are TRBV7-9 and TRBJ2-3, with D possibly matching TRBD1 (6 bases). CDR1 SEHNR and CDR2 FQNEAQ come from the germline V gene (reference sequence). Trimming took off 7 bases at V and 0 bases at J, with 17 bases between the two ends. The CDR3 spans 16 residues. The CDR3 coding sequence is TGTGCCAGCAAATCCCCGGGACACACTAGCACAGATACGCAGTATTTT. Translated, it gives CASKSPGHTSTDTQYF.

This clone was seen only once. V usage is TRBV6-6 and J usage is TRBJ1-1; weak D call: TRBD1 (6 bases). In germline, CDR1 is MNHNY, CDR2 SVGAGI (reference sequence). The CDR3 covers 14 residues. The V and J ends lost 6 bases and 2 bases respectively, with 13 bases between them. CDR3 DNA sequence: TGTGCCAGCAGCGCCGGGACATATAACACTGAAGCTTTCTTT. Amino acids: CASSAGTYNTEAFF.

The chain has TRBV7-3 and TRBJ1-2; 9 bases fit TRBD1. Germline CDR1 is SGHTA and CDR2 is FQGTGA. Trimming cost V 5 bases and J 2 bases; bases outside gene matches: 12. The CDR3 contains 17 residues. CDR3 amino acids: CASSPPLGTGRNYGYTF. CDR3 in DNA: TGTGCCAGCAGCCCCCCCTTGGGGACAGGGAGGAACTATGGCTACACCTTC.

V usage is TRBV9 and J usage is TRBJ1-5; weak D call: TRBD1 (6 bases). CDR3 size: 16 residues. The germline V gene has CDR1 SGDLS and CDR2 YYNGEE. Trimming took 5 bases from V and 2 from J, leaving 17 bases between them. In nucleotides, the CDR3 is TGTGCCAGCAGTCCCGGAGGGGGTTCGGGCAATCAGCCCCAGCATTTT. Encoded protein: CASSPGGGSGNQPQHF.

The V call is TRBV15, the J call TRBJ2-5; unclear D gene. In germline, CDR1 is LNHNV, CDR2 YYDKDF (reference sequence). CDR3 length equals 15 residues. Deletions cut 0 bases from V and 5 bases from J, with 13 bases between. The CDR3 loop reads CATSRDLRPEETQYF. CDR3 coding DNA: TGTGCCACCAGCAGAGATCTTAGGCCTGAGGAGACCCAGTACTTC. The variable domain in full, with the rest retrieved from reference TRBV15 and TRBJ2-5, is DAMVIQNPRYQVTQFGKPVTLSCSQTLNHNVMYWYQQKSSQAPKLLFHYYDKDFNNEADTPDNFQSRRPNTSFCFLDIRSPGLGDTAMYLCATSRDLRPEETQYFGPGTRLLVL.

The rearrangement links TRBV5-8 to TRBJ2-1; no reliable D call. Looked up from germline, CDR1 is SGHTS and CDR2 is YDEGEE. This CDR3 has 11 amino acids. Trimming pared 6 bases from V and 3 bases from J, leaving 4 bases between. The CDR3 region has the DNA TGTGCCAGCACCAACTACAATGAGCAGTTCTTC. Translated: CASTNYNEQFF.

The chain is built from TRBV19 and TRBJ2-7, with 10 nucleotides matching TRBD1. Germline values: CDR1 LNHDA, CDR2 SQIVND (reference sequence). V lost 5 bases, J lost 2 bases, and 9 bases stayed unmatched. CDR3 length: 16 amino acids. The DNA for the CDR3 is TGTGCCAGTAGTCCTCTCGGACAGGGGGGTACCTACGAGCAGTACTTC. It translates to CASSPLGQGGTYEQYF. Complete variable domain (other parts from reference TRBV19 and TRBJ2-7): DGGITQSPKYLFRKEGQNVTLSCEQNLNHDAMYWYRQDPGQGLRLIYYSQIVNDFQKGDIAEGYSVSREKKESFPLTVTSAQKNPTAFYLCASSPLGQGGTYEQYFGPGTRLTVT.

This clone came up once. The chain carries TRBV14 and TRBJ2-1; TRBD2 matches at 7 bases. The CDR3 length is 15 residues. The V and J ends lost 3 bases and 7 bases, in that order; junction bases with no gene match: 9. Germline V CDR1 and CDR2: SGHDN, FVKESK. The CDR3: CASSQTQRGGNEQFF. As DNA, the CDR3 is TGTGCCAGCAGCCAGACGCAGCGGGGAGGGAATGAGCAGTTCTTC.

The V and J genes are TRBV14 and TRBJ1-4, with 7 bases matching TRBD1. CDR1 and CDR2 (germline): SGHDN, FVKESK. The junction had 10 bases not matched to a gene; V was cut back by 4 bases and J by 2 bases. The CDR3 totals 17 residues. The CDR3 coding sequence is TGTGCCAGCAGCCTTGGACAGGAGGCAATGACTAATGAAAAACTGTTTTTT. Residues: CASSLGQEAMTNEKLFF.

The chain joins TRBV4-1 to TRBJ2-5, with 11 bases lining up with TRBD2. Losses at the gene ends were 1 base for V and 2 bases for J; bases not matched to a gene: 9. This CDR3 region has 18 residues. CDR1 is MGHRA and CDR2 is YSYEKL in the germline V gene. The CDR3 protein is CASSQVTSGTPGQETQYF. CDR3 DNA sequence: TGCGCCAGCAGCCAAGTGACTAGCGGGACACCGGGGCAAGAGACCCAGTACTTC.

V is TRBV19 and J is TRBJ2-3; D perhaps matches TRBD1 (7 bases). The germline V gene has CDR1 LNHDA and CDR2 SQIVND (reference sequence). Trimming pared 6 bases from V and 0 bases from J, leaving 16 bases between. This CDR3 spans 16 amino acids. CDR3 DNA: TGTGCCAGTAGACGAACTGCAGGGGGGAGCACAGATACGCAGTATTTT. It translates to CASRRTAGGSTDTQYF.

This clone was picked up one time. The V call is TRBV28, the J call TRBJ1-3; 7 bases fit TRBD1. The CDR3 is 14 amino acids. Trimming removed 5 bases from V and 9 bases from J; junction bases left unmatched: 10. Germline V gene lookup returns CDR1 MDHEN and CDR2 SYDVKM. The CDR3 loop reads CASSPGTAVSTIYF. For the CDR3, the DNA is TGTGCCAGCAGTCCCGGGACAGCGGTTAGCACCATATATTTT.

The rearrangement links TRBV2 to TRBJ2-7, with a possible D match to TRBD1 (6 bases). The germline V gene encodes CDR1 SNHLY and CDR2 FYNNEI. The length of the CDR3 is 15 residues. V lost 1 base and J lost 2, with 12 bases in between. CDR3 coding DNA: TGTGCCAGCAGTGAAGTGCGACAGGTGACCTACGAGCAGTACTTC. Its translation is CASSEVRQVTYEQYF.

This sequence joins TRBV9 and TRBJ1-1; D gene uncertain. Germline V lookup: CDR1 SGDLS, CDR2 YYNGEE. V lost 6 bases and J 7 bases, leaving 16 bases between the germline ends. The CDR3 runs to 13 residues. CDR3: CASTGSGVGEAFF. CDR3 nucleotide sequence: TGTGCCAGCACCGGCAGTGGGGTCGGTGAAGCTTTCTTT.

V gene TRBV6-6 combines with J gene TRBJ2-7, with D unresolved. The V gene lost 6 bases and the J gene lost 1 base, with 10 bases spanning the gap. Germline CDR1 reads MNHNY; CDR2 reads SVGAGI (reference sequence). This CDR3 has 13 residues. The CDR3 loop is CASRYLGSYEQYF. The DNA of the CDR3 is TGTGCCAGCAGGTACCTGGGTTCCTACGAGCAGTACTTC.

The chain is built from TRBV15 and TRBJ1-4; the match to TRBD1 covers 7 bases. The germline gives CDR1 LNHNV, CDR2 YYDKDF (reference sequence). V dropped 2 bases and J dropped 0; count of bases not matched to a gene: 6. This CDR3 is 17 amino acids long. The CDR3 protein is CATSRRRTGTTNEKLFF. The DNA for the CDR3 is TGTGCCACCAGCAGACGAAGGACAGGCACAACTAATGAAAAACTGTTTTTT.

This clone was counted a few times. This chain uses TRBV18 with TRBJ2-1; TRBD1 is a possible D gene (6 bases). Germline lookup yields CDR1 KGHSH and CDR2 LQKENI. CDR3 length equals 15 residues. V lost 5 bases and J lost 0, with 11 bases in between. The CDR3 region has the DNA TGTGCCAGCTCATCCCGGGACATCTCCTACAATGAGCAGTTCTTC. Translating gives CASSSRDISYNEQFF.

The chain couples TRBV11-1 to TRBJ1-1; possibly TRBD1 for D (6 bases). Germline values: CDR1 SGHAT, CDR2 FQDESV (reference sequence). Trimming removed 4 bases from V and 10 bases from J, with 16 bases in between. This CDR3 has 13 residues. As DNA, the CDR3 is TGTGCCAGCAGCTCAACTTACAGGGAAGGAGCTTTCTTT. The encoded protein is CASSSTYREGAFF.